This T cell receptor (beta chain) was sequenced for a study of blood T cell repertoires in COVID-19. Study-level information: From T cells, B-cell-depleted T cells, or PBMCs came the material, which was cDNA or gDNA.

The V and J ends lost 0 bases and 3 bases, in that order; junction bases with no gene match: 11. Germline V CDR1 and CDR2: MNHEY, SVGEGT. The CDR3 consists of 18 residues. Assay: immunoSEQ multiplex PCR; the TCRdb copy retains only in-frame clones and omits some. The sample has about 200,000 clones, 75% to 90% seen once; the top ten hold about 27%. This chain links TRBV6-2 or TRBV6-3 with TRBJ2-5; 9 nucleotides match TRBD2. The source material was peripheral blood. The clonotype comes from a man in his forties with acute or convalescent COVID-19. This chain's CDR3 is CASSYSLVSGRDKETQYF. CDR3 nucleotide sequence: TGTGCCAGCAGTTACTCGTTGGTTAGCGGGAGAGATAAAGAGACCCAGTACTTC.